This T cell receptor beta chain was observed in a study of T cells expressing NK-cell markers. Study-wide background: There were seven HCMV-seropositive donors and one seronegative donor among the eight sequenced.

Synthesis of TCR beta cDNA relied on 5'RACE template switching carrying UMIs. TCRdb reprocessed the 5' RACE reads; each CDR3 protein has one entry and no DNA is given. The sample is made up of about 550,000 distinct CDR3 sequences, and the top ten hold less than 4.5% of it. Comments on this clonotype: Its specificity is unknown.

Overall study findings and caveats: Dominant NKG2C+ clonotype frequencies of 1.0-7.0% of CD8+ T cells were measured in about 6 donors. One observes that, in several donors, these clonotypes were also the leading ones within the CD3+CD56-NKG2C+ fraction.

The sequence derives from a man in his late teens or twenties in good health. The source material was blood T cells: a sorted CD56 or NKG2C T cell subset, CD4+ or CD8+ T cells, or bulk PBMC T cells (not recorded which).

The chain's CDR3 is CASSPPGGLAMGELFF. The genes are TRBV12-3 or TRBV12-4 and TRBJ2-2; checking the TCRdb D call of TRBD2 is not possible without DNA. CDR3 size: 16 residues.